Listed below are T cell receptor beta chains from one sample, sequenced in a study of OX40 agonist ivuxolimab in advanced cancers. Generated by immunoSEQ multiplex PCR, the TCRdb table keeps only in-frame clones and is missing some. Here the sample spans about 58,000 clones, roughly 83% being singletons. The sequenced sample was CD4+ or CD8+ T cells sorted from blood, obtained in a trial of the OX40 agonist ivuxolimab. The receptors shown here come from an adult with an advanced solid tumor such as melanoma, head and neck, liver or kidney cancer. The CDR3 runs from the conserved cysteine through the conserved F or W. D genes are given only for firm matches. Where a row states a size, it is once, few, many or the class of an expanded clone; other rows omit it.

V,size,D,J,DNA,CDR3
TRBV28,.,.,TRBJ1-5,TGTGCCACCTCAAAGTGGCCGAAGGGAGTCAATCAGCCCCAGCATTTT,CATSKWPKGVNQPQHF
TRBV11-3,.,.,TRBJ2-2,TGTGCCAGCAGCTTAGAACTTAACACCGGGGAGCTGTTTTTT,CASSLELNTGELFF
TRBV4-3,.,TRBD1,TRBJ1-1,TGCGCCAGCAGGGTACAGGGGGCGCGGACTGAAGCTTTCTTT,CASRVQGARTEAFF
TRBV9,.,TRBD2,TRBJ2-3,TGTGCCAGCAGCGTCTTAGCGGGAGGCACAGATACGCAGTATTTT,CASSVLAGGTDTQYF
TRBV7-9,.,TRBD2,TRBJ2-1,TGTGCCAGCAGCCCGGCTAGCGGGGGGGCCAATGAGCAGTTCTTC,CASSPASGGANEQFF
TRBV5-1,.,.,TRBJ2-5,TGCGCCAGCAGCTTTCAGGGGCGAGGAGAGACCCAGTACTTC,CASSFQGRGETQYF
TRBV9,.,TRBD1,TRBJ1-2,TGTGCCAGCAGCGTAGGGGACAGGGCTAACTATGGCTACACCTTC,CASSVGDRANYGYTF
TRBV7-8,.,.,TRBJ1-4,TGTGCCAGCAGCTTGGGGGCAACTAATGAAAAACTGTTTTTT,CASSLGATNEKLFF
TRBV19,few,.,TRBJ2-5,TGTGCCAGTAGTATAGCGGGGCAGGAGACCCAGTACTTC,CASSIAGQETQYF
TRBV9,.,.,TRBJ2-1,TGTGCCAGCAGCGTAGCCGAATTGACTAGTTTTCTCAATGAGCAGTTCTTC,CASSVAELTSFLNEQFF
TRBV28,once,.,TRBJ2-1,TGTGCCAGCAGCCAATTCGCGAGTAATGAGCAGTTCTTC,CASSQFASNEQFF
TRBV4-1,.,TRBD1,TRBJ1-2,TGCGCCAGCAGCCAGTATGTTGGGACAGGGCCGGCCGGCTACACCTTC,CASSQYVGTGPAGYTF
TRBV7-9,.,.,TRBJ2-2,TGTGCCAGCAGAAAAGGTCCCCGTGGTGGAGAAGGGGAGCTGTTTTTT,CASRKGPRGGEGELFF
TRBV11-2,.,.,TRBJ2-2,TGTGCCAGCAGCTTCAACGATTTCATCGGGGAGCTGTTTTTT,CASSFNDFIGELFF
TRBV2,.,TRBD1,TRBJ1-3,TGTGCCAGCAACCTACCCGGGACAGGGGGAATTGGAAACACCATATATTTT,CASNLPGTGGIGNTIYF
TRBV5-1,.,TRBD2,TRBJ2-3,TGCGCCAGCAGCTTGGGACTAGCGGGTTACACAGATACGCAGTATTTT,CASSLGLAGYTDTQYF
TRBV7-9,.,.,TRBJ2-2,TGTGCCAGCATGGCGGCGGGGATCACCGGGGAGCTGTTTTTT,CASMAAGITGELFF
TRBV27,.,TRBD1,TRBJ2-7,TGTGCCAGCAGTTCGACAGGGGGCGGCTACGAGCAGTACTTC,CASSSTGGGYEQYF
TRBV6-1,.,.,TRBJ1-6,TGTGCCAGCAGTGACAGGAACAATTCACCCCTCCACTTT,CASSDRNNSPLHF
TRBV19,few,.,TRBJ1-1,TGTGCCAGTAGCCAGAGTATAACAGGGTTGACTGAAGCTTTCTTT,CASSQSITGLTEAFF
TRBV30,.,TRBD1,TRBJ1-4,TGTGCCTGGAGTGTAGGGACAGGGCTATTGTTTTTT,CAWSVGTGLLFF
TRBV28,few,.,TRBJ1-5,TGTGCCAGCAGCGAGACAGTGAATCAGCCCCAGCATTTT,CASSETVNQPQHF
TRBV20-1,.,.,TRBJ2-3,TGCAGTGCTAGAGTGGGAGATACGCAGTATTTT,CSARVGDTQYF
TRBV6-1,once,TRBD1,TRBJ2-2,TGTGCCAGCGACGACAGGGGGAACACCGGGGAGCTGTTTTTT,CASDDRGNTGELFF
TRBV5-4,few,.,TRBJ1-2,TGTGCCAGCAGCGCCTGGTGGGGGCGGGGGGATGGCTACACCTTC,CASSAWWGRGDGYTF
TRBV11-2,.,.,TRBJ2-2,TGTGCCAGCAGCTTGCAGCGAGGGGAGCTGTTTTTT,CASSLQRGELFF
TRBV21-1,.,.,TRBJ1-5,TGTGCCGCAAACAGGGAATCGTTCTGCCAGCCCCAGCATTTT,CAANRESFCQPQHF
TRBV28,.,TRBD1,TRBJ1-2,TGTGCCAGCAGCACCGGGACAGGTCGCTATGGCTACACCTTC,CASSTGTGRYGYTF
TRBV7-9,.,TRBD2,TRBJ2-2,TGTGCCAGCTGGGGGACTAGCGGGAGATTGAACACCGGGGAGCTGTTTTTT,CASWGTSGRLNTGELFF
TRBV4-2,few,.,TRBJ2-1,TGTGCCAGCAGCCAAGAGGTCGTCGGCCAACGGGGTGAGCAGTTCTTC,CASSQEVVGQRGEQFF
TRBV10-2,few,.,TRBJ2-1,TGCGCCAGCAGTGAAGCCTTCCGGACGGCCTACAATGAGCAGTTCTTC,CASSEAFRTAYNEQFF
TRBV9,.,.,TRBJ2-1,TGTGCCAGCAGCGTAGAGAGTGAGCAGTTCTTC,CASSVESEQFF
TRBV5-1,.,TRBD1,TRBJ1-4,TGCGCCAGCAGGACAGGGGTTAATGAAAAACTGTTTTTT,CASRTGVNEKLFF
TRBV28,once,TRBD1,TRBJ1-6,TGTGCCAGCAGTTTAAGGACAGGGCTTTCACCCCTCCACTTT,CASSLRTGLSPLHF
TRBV5-1,.,.,TRBJ2-1,TGCGCCAGCAGACCCACGACCGAACCTAATGAGCAGTTCTTC,CASRPTTEPNEQFF
TRBV9,.,.,TRBJ1-2,TGTGCCAGCAGCGTAGCTCAATACTCCCCCTTAGGAGGCTACACCTTC,CASSVAQYSPLGGYTF
TRBV6-5,.,TRBD1,TRBJ1-6,TGTGCCAGCAGTTACGGGGACAGGGGGAGGTCACCCCTCCACTTT,CASSYGDRGRSPLHF